The sequence of this T cell receptor (beta chain) was determined in a study of T cells in Graves' hyperthyroidism and ophthalmopathy. Per the germline V gene, CDR1 is SGHNT and CDR2 is YENEEA. This CDR3 is built from 16 residues. Amplification of TCR beta CDR3 regions was performed using RNA transcripts as template. Using the HTBI primer set, a first-round RT-PCR was run on the TCR CDR3. TCRdb reprocessed the multiplex PCR reads with MiXCR, giving one entry per CDR3 protein. In the table there are a few hundred thousand distinct CDR3 sequences, 40% to 55% of which are singletons. The sample consisted of peripheral blood or thyroid tissue (not recorded which). The chain employs TRBV11-3 and TRBJ2-5; unclear D gene. The J call may be incorrect, as the DNA end agrees better with TRBJ2-1. The receptor was derived from a young woman with Graves' hyperthyroidism. CDR3 DNA sequence: TGTGCCAGCAGCTTTAGTTCGGCCGCCCCGTACAATGAGCAGTTCTTC. Amino acids: CASSFSSAAPYNEQFF.